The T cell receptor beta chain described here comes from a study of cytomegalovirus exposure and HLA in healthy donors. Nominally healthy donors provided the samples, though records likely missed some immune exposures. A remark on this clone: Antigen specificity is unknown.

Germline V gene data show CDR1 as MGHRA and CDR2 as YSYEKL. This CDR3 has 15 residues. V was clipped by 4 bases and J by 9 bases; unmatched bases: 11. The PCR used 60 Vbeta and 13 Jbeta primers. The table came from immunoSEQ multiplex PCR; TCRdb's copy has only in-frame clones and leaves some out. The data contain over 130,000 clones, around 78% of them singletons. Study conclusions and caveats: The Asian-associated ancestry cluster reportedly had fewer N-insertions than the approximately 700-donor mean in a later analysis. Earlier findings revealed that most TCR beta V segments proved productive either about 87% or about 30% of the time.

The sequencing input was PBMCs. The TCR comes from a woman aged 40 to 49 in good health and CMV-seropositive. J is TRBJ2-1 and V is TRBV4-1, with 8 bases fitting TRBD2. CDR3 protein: CASSRTGGVAGEQFF. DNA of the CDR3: TGCGCCAGCAGCCGAACCGGGGGGGTAGCGGGTGAGCAGTTCTTC.